Presented here are 9 T cell receptor beta chains from one specimen sequenced in a study of blood T cell repertoires in COVID-19. Sequenced by immunoSEQ multiplex PCR; TCRdb stores in-frame clones only, minus some. The table includes just under 250,000 clones, around 87% detected once. Sample: peripheral blood. Receptor source: a woman in her 30s who had recovered from COVID-19.

There are a few counts of this clone. The V and J genes are TRBV7-2 and TRBJ1-5; 7 nucleotides match TRBD1. V gave up 5 bases and J gave up 5 bases; unmatched junction bases: 3. The length of the CDR3 is 13 residues. From germline, CDR1 is SGHTA and CDR2 FQGNSA. This CDR3 is CASSPDRDQPQHF. The CDR3, as DNA: TGTGCCAGCAGCCCCGACAGGGATCAGCCCCAGCATTTT.

This clone was found many times. The same CDR3 can be traced to other DNA sequences in this sample. The rearrangement uses TRBV2 and TRBJ2-3; 10 bases are shared with TRBD2. Germline V gene sequence: CDR1 SNHLY, CDR2 FYNNEI. The CDR3 has 15 amino acids. V was clipped by 3 bases and J by 1 base; unmatched bases: 1. DNA of the CDR3: TGTGCCAGCAGTGACCTAGCGGGGGGCACAGATACGCAGTATTTT. As protein: CASSDLAGGTDTQYF.

As to this clone: Other DNA sequences in this specimen translate into the identical CDR3. V gene TRBV5-1 combines with J gene TRBJ1-4; D is undetermined. CDR3 length: 15 amino acids. Trimming cost V 5 bases and J 0 bases, with 11 bases left between them. Germline lookup yields CDR1 SGHRS and CDR2 YFSETQ. The CDR3 is CASSWEGATNEKLFF. CDR3 nucleotide sequence: TGCGCCAGCAGTTGGGAGGGTGCAACTAATGAAAAACTGTTTTTT.

The chain uses TRBV6-1 and TRBJ2-7; TRBD1 might be the D (6 bases). The V end was cut by 3 bases, the J end by 6 bases, with 12 bases between. CDR3 length equals 13 residues. Per germline, CDR1 MNHNS and CDR2 SASEGT. CDR3 loop: CASSERAGVEQYF. CDR3 sequence (DNA): TGTGCCAGCAGTGAGAGGGCAGGGGTCGAGCAGTACTTC.

The V and J genes are TRBV6-5 and TRBJ2-5; TRBD1 matches 11 bases. Germline V CDR1 and CDR2: MNHEY, SVGAGI. CDR3 length: 15 residues. V was pared by 6 bases and J by 4 bases, with 7 bases of the junction left unmatched. CDR3: CASSPGTGGGETQYF. For the CDR3, the DNA is TGTGCCAGCAGCCCCGGGACAGGGGGGGGAGAGACCCAGTACTTC.

This clone was detected only a few times. This rearrangement joins TRBV12-3 or TRBV12-4 to TRBJ2-3; possible D gene TRBD1, 5 bases. V was pared by 6 bases and J by 4 bases, with 8 bases between. The CDR3 covers 12 residues. The CDR3 bases are TGTGCCAGCAGGCAGGGCCCAGATACGCAGTATTTT. Translating gives CASRQGPDTQYF.

This chain uses TRBV7-9 with TRBJ1-2; TRBD1 matches 11 bases. With V trimmed by 5 bases and J by 6 bases, 8 bases remained unmatched. CDR1 and CDR2 (germline): SEHNR, FQNEAQ (reference sequence). The CDR3 is 15 amino acids. CDR3 sequence (DNA): TGTGCCAGCAGCCCCCGGACAGGGGGCCTGGATGGCTACACCTTC. Its protein is CASSPRTGGLDGYTF.

The rearrangement uses TRBV2 and TRBJ2-1; 7 bases align to TRBD2. V dropped 8 bases and J dropped 3; count of bases not matched to a gene: 13. This CDR3 comprises 16 residues. The germline gives CDR1 SNHLY, CDR2 FYNNEI. CDR3 DNA: TGTGCCAGCCAGAGGAGGGTGCTAGCGGACTACAATGAGCAGTTCTTC. This codes for CASQRRVLADYNEQFF.

The chain employs TRBV19 and TRBJ1-4; TRBD1 is a possible D gene (6 bases). CDR1 and CDR2 (germline): LNHDA, SQIVND (reference sequence). CDR3 size: 15 residues. V was trimmed by 6 bases and J by 8 bases, leaving 19 bases between them. CDR3 in amino acids: CASRRQAILGEKLFF. The CDR3 DNA sequence: TGTGCCAGTAGGAGACAGGCGATTTTGGGGGAAAAACTGTTTTTT.